These 21 T cell receptor beta chains came from one sample sequenced in a study of blood T cells in healthy people across ages. Using a J-beta primer mix together with a sample-barcoded 5' primer, a second PCR was run for roughly 6 to 12 cycles. TCRdb reanalysed the 5' RACE reads using MiXCR and keeps one entry per CDR3 protein. In the table there are nearly 1 million distinct CDR3 sequences, 51% of which are singletons. The sample comprised blood. The receptors were gathered from a woman aged 60 to 75 in good health.

This chain uses TRBV20-1 with TRBJ2-7, with D tentatively TRBD1 (6 bases). V gave up 7 bases and J gave up 3 bases, with 13 bases separating them. Germline CDR1 reads DFQATT; CDR2 reads SNEGSKA (reference sequence). CDR3 length: 12 amino acids. The CDR3 DNA reads TGCAGTGTTAATAGGGGGAACTACGAGCAGTACTTC. Protein: CSVNRGNYEQYF.

The sample holds many counts of this clonotype. The rearrangement joins TRBV4-1 to TRBJ2-4, with D tentatively TRBD1 (6 bases). CDR3 length: 17 amino acids. V gave up 4 bases and J gave up 0 bases, with 16 bases separating them. Germline-derived CDR1 and CDR2 are MGHRA and YSYEKL. The CDR3: CASSRYRVTVAKNIQYF. The DNA of the CDR3 is TGCGCCAGCAGCCGCTACAGGGTAACAGTAGCCAAAAACATTCAGTACTTC.

This clonotype was recorded a few times. This chain uses TRBV4-3 with TRBJ2-5; 9 bases align to TRBD1. The germline CDR1 and CDR2 sequences are LGHNA and YSLEER. V lost 0 bases and J lost 1; bases outside the gene matches: 12. CDR3 length: 19 amino acids. This CDR3 is CASSQDRAPGQGVQETQYF. In DNA form, the CDR3 reads TGCGCCAGCAGCCAAGATCGGGCCCCGGGACAGGGCGTCCAAGAGACCCAGTACTTC.

This clonotype has a handful of counts. The rearrangement links TRBV7-3 to TRBJ2-1; 8 nucleotides align to TRBD2. Unmatched junction bases numbered 4, after V lost 6 bases and J lost 6 bases. The germline CDR1 and CDR2 sequences are SGHTA and FQGTGA. The CDR3 is made up of 13 amino acids. The DNA for the CDR3 is TGTGCCAGCAGTTTTGGGACTAGCAATGAGCAGTTCTTC. As protein: CASSFGTSNEQFF.

With regard to this clonotype: A junction end diverges from the germline sequence, so it may reflect a read error. This sequence joins TRBV7-7 and TRBJ2-1, with TRBD1 identical over 7 bases. This CDR3 comprises 14 residues. Germline-derived CDR1 and CDR2 are SSHAT and FNYEAQ (reference sequence). The CDR3 protein is CTSSLDRVGNEQFF. For the CDR3, the DNA is TGTACCAGCAGCCTTGACAGGGTGGGGAATGAGCAGTTCTTC.

The J gene is TRBJ2-1, the V gene TRBV18; 9 bases map to TRBD2. The trim removed 5 bases at V and 8 bases at J, leaving 7 bases unmatched. This CDR3 has 14 amino acids. Germline-derived CDR1 and CDR2 are KGHSH and LQKENI. The CDR3 bases are TGTGCCAGCTCAAAGGGACTAGCATTGGATGAGCAGTTCTTC. It specifies CASSKGLALDEQFF.

V usage is TRBV20-1 and J usage is TRBJ2-1; TRBD2 matches 12 bases. Losses at the gene ends were 5 bases for V and 2 bases for J; bases not matched to a gene: 7. This CDR3 is built from 16 residues. Germline V gene sequence: CDR1 DFQATT, CDR2 SNEGSKA (reference sequence). The CDR3 nucleotides read TGCAGTGCTGATACTAGCGGGAGGATTCCCTACAATGAGCAGTTCTTC. It codes for CSADTSGRIPYNEQFF.

Only one count was recorded for this clonotype. The chain has TRBV28 and TRBJ2-7; 7 bases map to TRBD1. The germline CDR1 and CDR2 sequences are MDHEN and SYDVKM. The CDR3 consists of 15 residues. After removal of 5 bases from V and 6 bases from J, the junction contained 13 bases not matched to a gene. DNA for the CDR3: TGTGCCAGCAGTCTGACAGGGCTCCGTCTGGGCGAGCAGTACTTC. It encodes CASSLTGLRLGEQYF.

The CDR3: CASSLYAPWTSGSGNEQFF. In DNA, the CDR3 is TGTGCCAGCAGTTTATATGCACCCTGGACTAGCGGGAGCGGTAATGAGCAGTTCTTC. The chain links TRBV28 to TRBJ2-1; the match to TRBD2 covers 13 bases. Germline loops: CDR1 MDHEN, CDR2 SYDVKM. The trim removed 1 base at V and 7 bases at J, leaving 13 bases unmatched. The CDR3 has 19 amino acids.

The V and J genes are TRBV11-3 and TRBJ2-3, with 8 positions matching TRBD1. Germline trimming cut 3 bases from V and 5 bases from J; bases unmatched to any gene: 4. This CDR3 comprises 14 residues. Germline V CDR1 and CDR2: SGHNT, YENEEA. The DNA for the CDR3 is TGTGCCAGCAGCTTTGCAGGGGGCGGAGATACGCAGTATTTT. This encodes CASSFAGGGDTQYF.

There are a few counts of this clonotype. The chain has TRBV6-6 and TRBJ1-5; D ambiguous. Germline V gives CDR1 MNHNY, CDR2 SVGAGI (reference sequence). CDR3 length equals 13 residues. V lost 11 bases and J 4 bases, leaving 15 bases between the germline ends. In DNA form, the CDR3 reads TGTGCCTGTCTGGGCGTACGAAATCAGCCCCAGCATTTT. Translation gives CACLGVRNQPQHF.

The rearrangement links TRBV25-1 to TRBJ2-7; 13 nucleotides align to TRBD2. J lost 4 bases, V lost 4 bases, and 10 bases had no gene match. The germline CDR1 and CDR2 sequences are MGHDK and SYGVNS. CDR3 length: 17 amino acids. The CDR3 sequence is CASSVRTSGRGIYEQYF. CDR3 DNA: TGTGCCAGCAGTGTTAGGACTAGCGGGAGAGGGATATACGAGCAGTACTTC.

This clonotype was seen only a few times. V gene TRBV4-1 combines with J gene TRBJ1-1, with TRBD1 identical over 8 bases. The CDR3 covers 15 residues. Germline V gene lookup returns CDR1 MGHRA and CDR2 YSYEKL. Germline trimming cut 1 base from V and 4 bases from J; bases unmatched to any gene: 5. CDR3 loop: CASSQAGGVVTEAFF. CDR3 DNA sequence: TGCGCCAGCAGCCAAGCAGGGGGCGTTGTCACTGAAGCTTTCTTT.

In the case of this clonotype: A much bigger clone sits one base away, suggesting this may be a read error. This chain uses TRBV18 with TRBJ1-2; weak D call: TRBD1 (5 bases). The CDR3 sequence is 12 residues long. CDR1 and CDR2 (germline): KGHSH, LQKENI. The CDR3 DNA follows: TGTGCCAGCTCACCAAGGGGAAATGGCTGCACCTTC. Protein product: CASSPRGNGCTF.

V is TRBV20-1 and J is TRBJ1-5; TRBD1 agrees at 9 bases. CDR1 and CDR2 from the germline V gene are DFQATT and SNEGSKA (reference sequence). The CDR3 sequence is 18 residues long. V dropped 3 bases and J dropped 0; count of bases not matched to a gene: 12. CDR3 DNA: TGCAGTGCTAGGATCCCCGGGACAGGGTTTGGTAGCAATCAGCCCCAGCATTTT. Amino acid sequence: CSARIPGTGFGSNQPQHF.

The chain couples TRBV20-1 to TRBJ2-7; D remains ambiguous. The germline V gene has CDR1 DFQATT and CDR2 SNEGSKA (reference sequence). The CDR3 has 13 residues. V was trimmed by 2 bases and J by 9 bases, leaving 17 bases between them. CDR3: CSARSAAGLGQYF. The CDR3 DNA sequence: TGCAGTGCTAGATCTGCAGCCGGTTTGGGGCAGTACTTC.

V usage is TRBV5-1 and J usage is TRBJ2-7, with 11 bases fitting TRBD2. V was clipped by 7 bases and J by 3 bases; unmatched bases: 18. Per the germline V gene, CDR1 is SGHRS and CDR2 is YFSETQ. The CDR3 is 18 amino acids. CDR3 sequence (DNA): TGCGCCAGCTCCAGGGGAACACCCGGGACTAGCGGTTACTACGAGCAGTACTTC. Translation gives CASSRGTPGTSGYYEQYF.

This clonotype appeared once. V and J are TRBV6-2 or TRBV6-3 and TRBJ1-2, with D maybe TRBD1 (6 bases). The V gene lost 2 bases and the J gene lost 6 bases, with 13 bases spanning the gap. Per the germline V gene, CDR1 is MNHEY and CDR2 is SVGEGT. The CDR3 contains 14 residues. CDR3 DNA sequence: TGTGCCAGCAGTTACAGTCGGTCAGGGGATGGCTACACCTTC. Amino acid sequence: CASSYSRSGDGYTF.

The genes are TRBV20-1 and TRBJ1-2, with TRBD1 as a possible D gene (6 bases). The CDR3 contains 14 residues. Trimming stripped 5 bases from V and 1 base from J, with 14 bases between. The germline gives CDR1 DFQATT, CDR2 SNEGSKA (reference sequence). CDR3 coding DNA: TGCAGTGCTCCCCCACAGGGAGGTAACTATGGCTACACCTTC. Its protein product is CSAPPQGGNYGYTF.

This sequence joins TRBV20-1 and TRBJ2-7; D uncertain. This CDR3 has 14 residues. The V gene's germline CDR1 is DFQATT and CDR2 SNEGSKA (reference sequence). Trimming cost V 6 bases and J 7 bases, with 22 bases left between them. The CDR3 loop reads CSAQFPAALREQYF. The DNA of the CDR3 is TGCAGTGCCCAATTTCCGGCAGCATTGCGGGAGCAGTACTTC.

The V and J genes are TRBV13 and TRBJ2-5; 12 bases line up with TRBD2. Trimming removed 3 bases from V and 11 bases from J; junction bases left unmatched: 16. Germline V gene sequence: CDR1 PRHDT, CDR2 FYEKMQ (reference sequence). CDR3 length: 17 amino acids. The CDR3 nucleotides read TGTGCCAGCAGCTTCTGGACTAGCGGGATGTCCTACAATGAGCAGTACTTC. Translating gives CASSFWTSGMSYNEQYF.